What follows describes a single T cell receptor (beta chain). Germline values: CDR1 WSHSY, CDR2 SAAADI. The CDR3 has 16 residues. The trim removed 1 base at V and 1 base at J, leaving 5 bases unmatched. This record comes from a study of cytomegalovirus exposure and HLA in healthy donors. The PCR had 60 Vbeta and 13 Jbeta primers. The protocol was immunoSEQ multiplex PCR, while the TCRdb copy is restricted to in-frame clones and leaves out a portion. The sample has tens of thousands of clones; about 78% are singletons. Sequenced: PBMCs. This receptor was identified in a male donor in good health and CMV-seronegative. This chain joins TRBV10-2 and TRBJ2-3; TRBD2 matches 7 bases. In DNA form, the CDR3 reads TGCGCCAGCAGTGAGTGGCGGGAGCGGGGCACAGATACGCAGTATTTT. Its translation is CASSEWRERGTDTQYF.